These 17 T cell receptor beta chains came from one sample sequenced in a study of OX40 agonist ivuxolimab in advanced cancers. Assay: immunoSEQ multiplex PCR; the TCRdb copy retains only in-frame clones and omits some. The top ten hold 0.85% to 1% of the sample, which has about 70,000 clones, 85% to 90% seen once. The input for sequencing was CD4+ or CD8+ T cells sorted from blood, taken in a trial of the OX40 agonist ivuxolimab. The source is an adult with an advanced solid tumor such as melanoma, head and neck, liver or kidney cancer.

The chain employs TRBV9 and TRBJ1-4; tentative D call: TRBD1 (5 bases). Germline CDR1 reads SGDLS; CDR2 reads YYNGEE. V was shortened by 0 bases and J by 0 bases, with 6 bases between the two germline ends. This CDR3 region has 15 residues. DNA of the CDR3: TGTGCCAGCAGCGTAGCGGGGGCAACTAATGAAAAACTGTTTTTT. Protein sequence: CASSVAGATNEKLFF.

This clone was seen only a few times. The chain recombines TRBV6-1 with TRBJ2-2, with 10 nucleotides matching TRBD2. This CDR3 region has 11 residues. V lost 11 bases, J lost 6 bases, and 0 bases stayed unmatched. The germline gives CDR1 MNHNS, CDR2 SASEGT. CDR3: CAGTSAGELFF. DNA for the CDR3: TGTGCCGGGACTAGCGCCGGGGAGCTGTTTTTT.

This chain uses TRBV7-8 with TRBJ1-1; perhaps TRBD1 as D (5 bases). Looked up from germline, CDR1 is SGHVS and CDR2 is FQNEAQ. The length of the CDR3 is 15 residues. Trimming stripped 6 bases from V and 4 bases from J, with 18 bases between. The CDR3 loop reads CASSLTWGLVTEAFF. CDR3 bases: TGTGCCAGCAGTCTAACCTGGGGGTTAGTCACTGAAGCTTTCTTT.

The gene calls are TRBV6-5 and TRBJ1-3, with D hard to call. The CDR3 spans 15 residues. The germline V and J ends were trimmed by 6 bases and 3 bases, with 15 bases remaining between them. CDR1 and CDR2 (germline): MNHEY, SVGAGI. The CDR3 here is CASSPLPGHGNTIYF. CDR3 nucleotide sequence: TGTGCCAGCAGCCCCCTGCCCGGCCATGGAAACACCATATATTTT.

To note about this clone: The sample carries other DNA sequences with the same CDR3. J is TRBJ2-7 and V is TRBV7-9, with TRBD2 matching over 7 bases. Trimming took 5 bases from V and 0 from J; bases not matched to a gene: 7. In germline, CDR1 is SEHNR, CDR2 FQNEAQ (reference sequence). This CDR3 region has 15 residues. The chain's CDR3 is CASSGLGRGSYEQYF. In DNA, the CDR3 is TGTGCCAGCAGCGGGCTAGGGAGGGGCTCCTACGAGCAGTACTTC.

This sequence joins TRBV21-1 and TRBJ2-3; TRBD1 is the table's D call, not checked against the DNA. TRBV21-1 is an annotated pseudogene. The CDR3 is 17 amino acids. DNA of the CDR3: TGTGCCAGCAGCAAAGGCTACGACAGGGAGGTCACAGATACGCAGTATTTT. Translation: CASSKGYDREVTDTQYF.

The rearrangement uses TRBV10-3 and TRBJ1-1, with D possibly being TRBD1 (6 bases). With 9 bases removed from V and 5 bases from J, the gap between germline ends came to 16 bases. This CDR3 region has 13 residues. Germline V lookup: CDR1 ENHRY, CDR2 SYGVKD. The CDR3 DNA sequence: TGTGCCATTAAGGGGCTTCAGGGGACTGAAGCTTTCTTT. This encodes CAIKGLQGTEAFF.

The CDR3 region is CASSFTAGGGSYEQYF. The CDR3 bases are TGTGCCAGCAGCTTTACAGCGGGAGGTGGATCCTACGAGCAGTACTTC. V usage is TRBV7-2 and J usage is TRBJ2-7, with TRBD2 identical over 9 bases. This CDR3 spans 16 amino acids. Looked up from germline, CDR1 is SGHTA and CDR2 is FQGNSA. Trimming at V came to 3 bases and at J to 1 base, leaving 7 bases not matched to a gene.

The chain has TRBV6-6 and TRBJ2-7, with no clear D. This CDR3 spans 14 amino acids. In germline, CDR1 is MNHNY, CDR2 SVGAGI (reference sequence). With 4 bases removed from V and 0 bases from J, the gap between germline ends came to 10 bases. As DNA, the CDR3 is TGTGCCAGCAGTTTCGAGAGCTACTCCTACGAGCAGTACTTC. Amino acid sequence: CASSFESYSYEQYF.

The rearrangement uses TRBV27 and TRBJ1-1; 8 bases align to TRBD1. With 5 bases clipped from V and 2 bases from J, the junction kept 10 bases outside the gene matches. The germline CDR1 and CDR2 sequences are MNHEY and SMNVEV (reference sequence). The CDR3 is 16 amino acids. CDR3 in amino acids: CASSTQGARVNTEAFF. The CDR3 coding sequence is TGTGCCAGCAGTACTCAGGGGGCGCGGGTAAACACTGAAGCTTTCTTT.

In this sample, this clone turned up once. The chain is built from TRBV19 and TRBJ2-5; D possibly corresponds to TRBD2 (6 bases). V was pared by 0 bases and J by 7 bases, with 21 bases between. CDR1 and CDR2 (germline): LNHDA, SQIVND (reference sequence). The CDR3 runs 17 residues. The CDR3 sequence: CASSIDGRGPSGGTQYF. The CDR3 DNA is TGTGCCAGTAGTATAGATGGGCGCGGACCGTCCGGGGGGACCCAGTACTTC.

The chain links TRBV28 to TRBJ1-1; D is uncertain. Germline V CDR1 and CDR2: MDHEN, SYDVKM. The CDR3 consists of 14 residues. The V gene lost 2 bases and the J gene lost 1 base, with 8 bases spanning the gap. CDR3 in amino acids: CASSLNRPNTEAFF. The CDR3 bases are TGTGCCAGCAGTTTAAACCGTCCGAACACTGAAGCTTTCTTT.

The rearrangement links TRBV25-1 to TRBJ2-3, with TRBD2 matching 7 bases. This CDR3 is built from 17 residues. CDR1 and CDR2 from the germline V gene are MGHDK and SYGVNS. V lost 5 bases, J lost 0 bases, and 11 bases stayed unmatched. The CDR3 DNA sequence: TGTGCCAGCAGTCCTCGAGCGAGCGGGACTAGCACAGATACGCAGTATTTT. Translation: CASSPRASGTSTDTQYF.

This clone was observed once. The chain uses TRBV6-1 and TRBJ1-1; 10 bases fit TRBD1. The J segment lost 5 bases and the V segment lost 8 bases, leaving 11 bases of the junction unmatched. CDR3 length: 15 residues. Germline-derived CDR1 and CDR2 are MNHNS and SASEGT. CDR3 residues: CASLPGQGIITEAFF. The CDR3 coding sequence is TGTGCCAGCTTACCGGGACAGGGGATTATAACTGAAGCTTTCTTT.

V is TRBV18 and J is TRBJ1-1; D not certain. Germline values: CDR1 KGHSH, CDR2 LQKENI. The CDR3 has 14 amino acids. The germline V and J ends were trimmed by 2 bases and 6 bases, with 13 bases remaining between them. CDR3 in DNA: TGTGCCAGCTCACCAGGGGATGGGCAGCCTGAAGCTTTCTTT. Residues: CASSPGDGQPEAFF.

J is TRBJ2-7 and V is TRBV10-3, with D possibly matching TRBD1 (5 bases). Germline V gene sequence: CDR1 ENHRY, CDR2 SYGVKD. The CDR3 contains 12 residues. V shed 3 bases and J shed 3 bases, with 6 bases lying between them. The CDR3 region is CAISDTGYEQYF. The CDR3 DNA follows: TGTGCCATCAGTGATACAGGCTACGAGCAGTACTTC.

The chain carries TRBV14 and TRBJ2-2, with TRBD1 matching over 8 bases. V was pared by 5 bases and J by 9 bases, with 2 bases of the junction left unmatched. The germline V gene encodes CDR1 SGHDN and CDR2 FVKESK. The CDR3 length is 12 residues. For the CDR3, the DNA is TGTGCCAGCAGCAGGACAGGGAGGGAGCTGTTTTTT. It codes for CASSRTGRELFF. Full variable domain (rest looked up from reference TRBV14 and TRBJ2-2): EAGVTQFPSHSVIEKGQTVTLRCDPISGHDNLYWYRRVMGKEIKFLLHFVKESKQDESGMPNNRFLAERTGGTYSTLKVQPAELEDSGVYFCASSRTGRELFFGEGSRLTVL.